This passage covers 27 T cell receptor beta chains from one sample sequenced in a study of CD8+ T cells in alopecia areata. The treatment was: oral pan-JAK inhibitor, 5-10 mg twice daily. The sequencing template was cDNA reverse transcribed from extracted RNA. Assay: immunoSEQ multiplex PCR; the TCRdb copy retains only in-frame clones and omits some. The sample lists about 74,000 clones; approximately 29% were seen once. The material sequenced was CD8+ T cells sorted from blood, taken at week 4, from a patient treated with tofacitinib. Source of these receptors: a human donor with alopecia areata.

This clone came up a few times. The V and J genes are TRBV27 and TRBJ2-4; D is unclear. V lost 4 bases, J lost 0 bases, and 10 bases lay in between. The CDR3 consists of 15 residues. Germline CDR1 and CDR2: MNHEY and SMNVEV (reference sequence). This chain's CDR3 is CASSSVSLAKNIQYF. In nucleotides, the CDR3 is TGTGCCAGCAGTTCGGTCAGTTTAGCCAAAAACATTCAGTACTTC.

The rearrangement joins TRBV9 to TRBJ1-4, with D hard to call. CDR1 is SGDLS, CDR2 YYNGEE, per germline. The germline V and J ends were trimmed by 3 bases and 8 bases, with 17 bases remaining between them. The CDR3 spans 15 residues. CDR3 nucleotides: TGTGCCAGCAGCGCGGACGGAGGCATCTCGGAAAAACTGTTTTTT. Its protein product is CASSADGGISEKLFF.

This clone was seen more than once but under ten times. The rearrangement joins TRBV19 to TRBJ2-4; possibly TRBD1 for D (6 bases). The germline V and J ends were trimmed by 8 bases and 2 bases, with 16 bases remaining between them. The germline V gene encodes CDR1 LNHDA and CDR2 SQIVND (reference sequence). The CDR3 spans 15 residues. For the CDR3, the DNA is TGTGCCAGTCGTAACCGGGACACCACCAAAAACATTCAGTACTTC. Translating it yields CASRNRDTTKNIQYF.

This clone was counted between two and nine times. One junction end disagrees with the germline gene, perhaps due to a read error. The V call is TRBV11-2, the J call TRBJ2-5; D might be TRBD2 (7 bases). The germline V gene encodes CDR1 SGHAT and CDR2 FQNNGV. This CDR3 comprises 15 residues. CDR3: CASSQDGGGGETQYF. The CDR3 DNA reads as TGCGCCAGCAGCCAAGATGGCGGGGGCGGAGAGACCCAGTACTTC.

The chain couples TRBV27 to TRBJ2-7; D is possibly TRBD2 (5 bases). The CDR3 loop spans 13 amino acids. Germline V gene sequence: CDR1 MNHEY, CDR2 SMNVEV (reference sequence). V was shortened by 6 bases and J by 1 base, with 10 bases between the two germline ends. CDR3 loop: CASRGGSSYEQYF. The CDR3 bases are TGTGCCAGCAGGGGTGGGAGTTCCTACGAGCAGTACTTC.

This clone has just a few counts. The chain is built from TRBV6-5 and TRBJ2-3, with a weak D call TRBD1 (5 bases). Per germline, CDR1 MNHEY and CDR2 SVGAGI. V lost 6 bases, J lost 1 base, and 8 bases lay in between. This CDR3 has 13 residues. The CDR3 spells CASSVTGTDTQYF. The CDR3 DNA follows: TGTGCCAGCAGCGTGACAGGCACAGATACGCAGTATTTT.

The rearrangement uses TRBV29-1 and TRBJ2-7, with TRBD1 matching 8 bases. V trimming: 4 bases; J trimming: 5 bases; junction bases outside the gene matches: 10. The CDR3 is made up of 14 amino acids. The germline V gene has CDR1 SQVTM and CDR2 ANQGSEA. The CDR3 loop is CSVGGGTGVHEQYF. CDR3 coding DNA: TGCAGCGTTGGAGGCGGGACAGGTGTCCACGAGCAGTACTTC.

The J gene is TRBJ2-1, the V gene TRBV27, with 8 bases aligning to TRBD1. The CDR3 has 18 amino acids. With 6 bases clipped from V and 6 bases from J, the junction kept 19 bases outside the gene matches. CDR1 and CDR2 from the germline V gene are MNHEY and SMNVEV (reference sequence). The CDR3 DNA reads as TGTGCCAGCAGCGCCGCCAGGACAGGGATGATAATTAGCAATGAGCAGTTCTTC. It encodes CASSAARTGMIISNEQFF.

As to this clone: A much more abundant neighbour one base away suggests this may be a read error. The chain uses TRBV11-2 and TRBJ1-4; D is undetermined. This CDR3 region has 11 residues. CDR1 is SGHAT and CDR2 is FQNNGV in the germline V gene. V lost 3 bases and J 7 bases, leaving 3 bases between the germline ends. The CDR3 DNA reads as TGTGCCAGCAGCTTTGGTGAAAAACTGTTTTTT. It is translated as CASSFGEKLFF.

V is TRBV6-5 and J is TRBJ2-2, with TRBD1 identical over 7 bases. Germline lookup yields CDR1 MNHEY and CDR2 SVGAGI. The CDR3 loop spans 16 amino acids. J was trimmed by 0 bases and V by 4 bases; bases with no gene match: 5. CDR3 DNA: TGTGCCAGCAGTTTAGACAGGGTTGCGAACACCGGGGAGCTGTTTTTT. Amino acid sequence: CASSLDRVANTGELFF.

This clone showed up just a few times. The chain links TRBV6-1 to TRBJ1-1; D gene ambiguous. Trimming took 7 bases from V and 5 from J, leaving 17 bases between them. The CDR3 is made up of 14 amino acids. Per germline, CDR1 MNHNS and CDR2 SASEGT. CDR3 nucleotides: TGTGCCAGCACCAATCCGTGGGGAGGTACTGAAGCTTTCTTT. Its translation is CASTNPWGGTEAFF.

This CDR3 reads CASSWGTGANVLTF. The CDR3 coding sequence is TGTGCCAGCAGCTGGGGGACTGGGGCCAACGTCCTGACTTTC. The rearrangement joins TRBV5-6 to TRBJ2-6, with D possibly being TRBD1 or TRBD2 (5 bases each). Trimming removed 3 bases at V and 2 bases at J, with 6 bases between. The CDR3 spans 14 residues. CDR1 is SGHDT, CDR2 YYEEEE, per germline. Filled out from reference TRBV5-6 and TRBJ2-6, the complete variable domain reads DAGVTQSPTHLIKTRGQQVTLRCSPKSGHDTVSWYQQALGQGPQFIFQYYEEEERQRGNFPDRFSGHQFPNYSSELNVNALLLGDSALYLCASSWGTGANVLTFGAGSRLTVL.

There are a few counts of this clone. The rearrangement joins TRBV9 to TRBJ2-7; tentatively, D is TRBD1 or TRBD2 (5 bases each). The length of the CDR3 is 13 residues. Looked up from germline, CDR1 is SGDLS and CDR2 is YYNGEE. V lost 4 bases, J lost 7 bases, and 15 bases lay in between. The CDR3 is CASSPGAEVEQYF. The CDR3 DNA follows: TGTGCCAGCAGCCCCGGGGCAGAGGTGGAGCAGTACTTC. Drawing the rest from reference TRBV9 and TRBJ2-7, the complete variable domain is DSGVTQTPKHLITATGQRVTLRCSPRSGDLSVYWYQQSLDQGLQFLIQYYNGEERAKGNILERFSAQQFPDLHSELNLSSLELGDSALYFCASSPGAEVEQYFGPGTRLTVT.

The chain combines TRBV7-3 with TRBJ2-1, with TRBD2 identical over 10 bases. CDR1 is SGHTA, CDR2 FQGTGA, per germline. Trimming removed 2 bases from V and 2 bases from J; junction bases left unmatched: 0. The CDR3 is made up of 15 amino acids. The CDR3: CASSLLAGAYNEQFF. The CDR3 nucleotides are TGTGCCAGCAGCTTACTAGCGGGAGCCTACAATGAGCAGTTCTTC.

CDR3 bases: TGTGCCAGCAGCTTAAGGGCATCCTCGGGCTACACCTTC. It yields the protein CASSLRASSGYTF. The chain employs TRBV7-9 and TRBJ1-2; D gene unclear. Germline-derived CDR1 and CDR2 are SEHNR and FQNEAQ (reference sequence). The CDR3 extends over 13 amino acids. The V and J ends lost 2 bases and 8 bases respectively, with 12 bases between them.

This clone was detected a few times. The gene calls are TRBV4-1 and TRBJ2-5; TRBD1 is a possible D gene (5 bases). The ends were cut back, 1 base at V and 5 bases at J, with 14 bases in the middle. The germline gives CDR1 MGHRA, CDR2 YSYEKL. This CDR3 is built from 15 residues. For the CDR3, the DNA is TGCGCCAGCAGCCAAGGGGGCCGGGTTGAGGAGACCCAGTACTTC. It is translated as CASSQGGRVEETQYF.

The V gene is TRBV29-1, the J gene TRBJ2-2, with D possibly being TRBD2 (5 bases). The V end was cut by 7 bases, the J end by 1 base, with 16 bases between. Germline CDR1 reads SQVTM; CDR2 reads ANQGSEA. The CDR3 is 15 amino acids. For the CDR3, the DNA is TGCAGCGCGGGAACTGGTCAGATGAACACCGGGGAGCTGTTTTTT. Protein: CSAGTGQMNTGELFF.

CDR3 DNA sequence: TGTGCCAGCAGCTCTTCGGGAGCCTACGAGCAGTACTTC. The encoded protein is CASSSSGAYEQYF. The chain is built from TRBV7-2 and TRBJ2-5, with D perhaps TRBD2 (6 bases). The end of the DNA fits TRBJ2-7 better, so the J call may be wrong. The germline V gene has CDR1 SGHTA and CDR2 FQGNSA. CDR3 length: 13 residues.

The chain is built from TRBV7-9 and TRBJ1-2; D uncertain. CDR3 length equals 11 residues. Germline CDR1 and CDR2: SEHNR and FQNEAQ (reference sequence). V was trimmed by 10 bases and J by 6 bases, leaving 12 bases between them. In DNA form, the CDR3 reads TGTGCCATCGACCGGGGAGATGGCTACACCTTC. It translates to CAIDRGDGYTF.

In its sample, this clone was seen many times. This sequence joins TRBV28 and TRBJ1-5, with a tentative D call TRBD1 (5 bases). The germline V and J ends were trimmed by 6 bases and 4 bases, with 10 bases remaining between them. CDR3 size: 13 residues. The germline CDR1 and CDR2 sequences are MDHEN and SYDVKM. The CDR3 reads CASSLQENQPQHF. CDR3 in DNA: TGTGCCAGCAGCCTACAGGAGAATCAGCCCCAGCATTTT.

The rearrangement links TRBV9 to TRBJ2-7, with a possible D match to TRBD1 (6 bases). Germline V gives CDR1 SGDLS, CDR2 YYNGEE. The CDR3 is 14 residues long. The V end lost 3 bases, the J end lost 7 bases, and 17 bases lay between the germline ends. CDR3 sequence: CASSGRGSSREQYF. The CDR3 DNA is TGTGCCAGCAGCGGCAGGGGTTCCAGTCGGGAGCAGTACTTC.

This clone was observed a handful of times. The J gene is TRBJ2-2, the V gene TRBV30, with D possibly being TRBD1 (5 bases). Germline CDR1 and CDR2: GTSNPN and SVGIG (reference sequence). This CDR3 has 13 amino acids. Trimming pared 4 bases from V and 1 base from J, leaving 7 bases between. The CDR3 bases are TGTGCCTGGACAGGGCAGAACACCGGGGAGCTGTTTTTT. It encodes CAWTGQNTGELFF.

The chain has TRBV6-4 and TRBJ2-2, with D unresolved. The germline gives CDR1 MRHNA, CDR2 SNTAGT. Trimming removed 2 bases at V and 6 bases at J, with 10 bases between. CDR3 length equals 14 residues. The CDR3 reads CASSDPGPSGELFF. In DNA, the CDR3 is TGTGCCAGCAGTGACCCGGGCCCTTCCGGGGAGCTGTTTTTT.

In its sample, this clone was seen many times. This sequence joins TRBV4-2 and TRBJ2-1; 11 bases line up with TRBD2. The germline V gene encodes CDR1 LGHNA and CDR2 YNFKEQ. J gave up 10 bases and V 4 bases, and 12 bases lay outside the gene matches. The CDR3 contains 16 residues. The CDR3 is CASSRETSGILGEQFF. In DNA form, the CDR3 reads TGTGCCAGCAGCCGAGAGACTAGCGGGATCCTAGGCGAGCAGTTCTTC.

The rearrangement joins TRBV29-1 to TRBJ2-7; D perhaps matches TRBD1 (5 bases). This CDR3 region has 13 residues. Per the germline V gene, CDR1 is SQVTM and CDR2 is ANQGSEA. The V and J ends lost 1 base and 2 bases respectively, with 9 bases between them. CDR3 in amino acids: CSVEAGLPYEQYF. In DNA form, the CDR3 reads TGCAGCGTTGAAGCAGGGCTCCCCTACGAGCAGTACTTC.

The chain joins TRBV14 to TRBJ2-7; 14 bases line up with TRBD2. Per germline, CDR1 SGHDN and CDR2 FVKESK. This CDR3 is 16 amino acids long. The V gene end was trimmed by 1 base and the J gene end by 4 bases; junction bases not matched to a gene: 3. The CDR3 loop is CASSQGLAGGPYEQYF. DNA of the CDR3: TGTGCCAGCAGCCAAGGACTAGCGGGAGGGCCGTACGAGCAGTACTTC.

This rearrangement joins TRBV7-2 to TRBJ2-7; maybe TRBD2 (5 bases). Between the trimmed V and J ends, which lost 3 bases and 7 bases, there was a span of 16 bases. This CDR3 has 14 amino acids. Germline CDR1 and CDR2: SGHTA and FQGNSA. CDR3 nucleotide sequence: TGTGCCAGCAGCTTCTTTGTGGGAGTAGGGGAGCAGTACTTC. Residues: CASSFFVGVGEQYF.